The sequence of this T cell receptor (beta chain) was determined in a study of shared clonotypes between healthy human individuals. Once extracted for a subset, genomic DNA was divided evenly among several immunoSEQ plates. The protocol was immunoSEQ multiplex PCR, while the TCRdb copy is restricted to in-frame clones and leaves out a portion. The repertoire has 2 million to 3 million clones, roughly 93% of them found once; the top ten carry roughly 0.36%. CDR3 length equals 15 residues. The V segment lost 2 bases and the J segment 8 bases; nucleotides outside the gene matches: 9. Germline V gives CDR1 MNHEY, CDR2 SVGAGI.

The chain carries TRBV6-5 and TRBJ2-1; the match to TRBD2 covers 7 bases. This TCR was recovered from a young man in good health. Some clones in this sample may be carry-over from other donors' samples. The sequencing sample was made of naive CD4+ T cells from PBMCs. The subset is: CD45RA+ positively selected. The CDR3 DNA reads as TGTGCCAGCAGTTACGCTAGCGGACTCTCCGATGAGCAGTTCTTC. This translates into CASSYASGLSDEQFF.